This T cell receptor beta chain originates from a study of cytomegalovirus exposure and HLA in healthy donors. In the case of this clone: Its antigen is undetermined.

The PCR used 60 Vbeta and 13 Jbeta primers. Clones were read by immunoSEQ multiplex PCR, and TCRdb kept only the in-frame ones, dropping some. The data contain about 100,000 clones, 75% to 85% of them seen just once; the ten biggest clones take up roughly 3.7%. Points from the study as a whole: Sequencing depth across donors, presence/absence analyses assumed, was roughly uniform. Under in vitro conditions, a few CMV-associated chains were confirmed as specific for CMV antigens.

The receptor's source is a female donor in good health and CMV-seropositive. The sequenced material came from PBMCs.

CDR3 amino acids: CASAQTGGSGYTF. As DNA, the CDR3 is TGCGCCAGCGCACAGACAGGGGGCAGTGGCTACACCTTC. V is TRBV5-1 and J is TRBJ1-2; 10 bases are a match to TRBD1. The CDR3 is 13 residues long. The ends lost 7 bases at V and 7 bases at J; junction bases unmatched: 7. Germline CDR1 is SGHRS and CDR2 is YFSETQ. Full variable domain (missing parts from reference TRBV5-1 and TRBJ1-2): KAGVTQTPRYLIKTRGQQVTLSCSPISGHRSVSWYQQTPGQGLQFLFEYFSETQRNKGNFPGRFSGRQFSNSRSEMNVSTLELGDSALYLCASAQTGGSGYTFGSGTRLTVV.